These 24 T cell receptor beta chains originate from one sample sequenced in a study of T cell repertoires in cytomegalovirus infection. TCRdb reanalysed the reads using MiXCR and keeps one entry per CDR3 protein. The sample lists 550,000 to 850,000 distinct CDR3 sequences; 30% to 40% were seen once. The antigens for these receptors are not known. The sequences come from cultured PBMCs, collected from culture after CMV antigen stimulation. The receptors shown here come from a human donor in good health (CMV status not recorded). Some clones in this sample may be carry-over from other donors' samples.

This clonotype was picked up a small number of times. The V call is TRBV7-9, the J call TRBJ2-5, with 7 bases lining up with TRBD2. This CDR3 spans 17 amino acids. Unmatched junction bases numbered 13, after V lost 1 base and J lost 5 bases. Germline values: CDR1 SEHNR, CDR2 FQNEAQ (reference sequence). The CDR3 protein is CASSLGRRSAGEETQYF. The CDR3 coding sequence is TGTGCCAGCAGCTTAGGTAGAAGGTCTGCGGGAGAGGAGACCCAGTACTTC.

This chain connects TRBV11-2 to TRBJ1-3; D is unclear. This CDR3 spans 16 amino acids. The germline gives CDR1 SGHAT, CDR2 FQNNGV. The germline V and J ends were trimmed by 4 bases and 0 bases, with 13 bases remaining between them. CDR3 sequence (DNA): TGTGCCAGCAGCTCGCCGTCCTCCCGCTCTGGAAACACCATATATTTT. It encodes CASSSPSSRSGNTIYF.

This clonotype occurred a few times. The CDR3 reads CASTPGAAGTETQYF. The CDR3 DNA is TGTGCCAGCACTCCAGGTGCTGCCGGCACGGAGACCCAGTACTTC. The chain is built from TRBV28 and TRBJ2-5; unclear D gene. The CDR3 totals 15 residues. V was pared by 7 bases and J by 5 bases, with 20 bases between. Germline values: CDR1 MDHEN, CDR2 SYDVKM.

The chain employs TRBV6-8 and TRBJ1-3; D gene unclear. This CDR3 region has 17 residues. Trimming stripped 5 bases from V and 0 bases from J, with 17 bases between. CDR1 is MNHGY, CDR2 SAAAGT, per germline. Here the CDR3 reads CASSARPHYNSGNTIYF. The DNA of the CDR3 is TGTGCCAGCAGTGCCCGCCCCCACTACAACTCTGGAAACACCATATATTTT.

The CDR3 DNA is TGTGCCAGCAGCTTAGGGGCCAGTGTCACCCAGTACTTC. It encodes CASSLGASVTQYF. The chain is built from TRBV11-2 and TRBJ2-5, with no clear D. V was pared by 1 base and J by 8 bases, with 11 bases between. The CDR3 contains 13 residues. Looked up from germline, CDR1 is SGHAT and CDR2 is FQNNGV.

This clonotype was observed a few times. V and J are TRBV7-2 and TRBJ2-1, with a possible D match to TRBD2 (5 bases). CDR1 is SGHTA and CDR2 is FQGNSA in the germline V gene. This CDR3 has 14 residues. Trimming pared 4 bases from V and 8 bases from J, leaving 15 bases between. For the CDR3, the DNA is TGTGCCAGCAGCTGGGTGGCGGCGGACTATGAGCAGTTCTTC. It specifies CASSWVAADYEQFF.

This clonotype was observed once. The J gene is TRBJ1-3, the V gene TRBV5-1; D call uncertain. V dropped 5 bases and J dropped 7 bases, with 19 bases sitting between them. The CDR3 runs 15 residues. The germline CDR1 and CDR2 sequences are SGHRS and YFSETQ. CDR3 region: CASSSAGYGGNTIYF. The CDR3 DNA reads as TGCGCCAGCAGTTCAGCGGGTTACGGCGGTAACACCATATATTTT.

The V gene is TRBV10-3, the J gene TRBJ2-7, with 7 bases aligning to TRBD1. The CDR3 has 14 amino acids. J gave up 2 bases and V 5 bases, and 6 bases lay outside the gene matches. Germline V gene data show CDR1 as ENHRY and CDR2 as SYGVKD. CDR3 bases: TGTGCCATCAGTTACGAACAGGGGACCTACGAGCAGTACTTC. As protein: CAISYEQGTYEQYF.

This sequence joins TRBV19 and TRBJ2-2; 9 bases line up with TRBD2. The germline V gene encodes CDR1 LNHDA and CDR2 SQIVND (reference sequence). The CDR3 is 18 residues long. Trimming at V came to 4 bases and at J to 3 bases, leaving 12 bases not matched to a gene. The CDR3 coding sequence is TGTGCCAGTAGTACGGGACTAGCTTACCTAACCTACACCGGGGAGCTGTTTTTT. It translates to CASSTGLAYLTYTGELFF. Filled out from reference TRBV19 and TRBJ2-2, the complete variable domain reads DGGITQSPKYLFRKEGQNVTLSCEQNLNHDAMYWYRQDPGQGLRLIYYSQIVNDFQKGDIAEGYSVSREKKESFPLTVTSAQKNPTAFYLCASSTGLAYLTYTGELFFGEGSRLTVL.

V usage is TRBV6-5 and J usage is TRBJ1-1, with D perhaps matching TRBD1 (5 bases). With 2 bases removed from V and 0 bases from J, the gap between germline ends came to 7 bases. Germline V lookup: CDR1 MNHEY, CDR2 SVGAGI. The CDR3 is made up of 14 amino acids. The CDR3, as DNA: TGTGCCAGCAGTTACGCAGGGCTGAACACTGAAGCTTTCTTT. It yields the protein CASSYAGLNTEAFF.

This clonotype was seen only a few times. The chain recombines TRBV7-8 with TRBJ1-6, with D unresolved. The CDR3 sequence is 13 residues long. Germline loops: CDR1 SGHVS, CDR2 FQNEAQ. Trimming stripped 6 bases from V and 8 bases from J, with 11 bases between. The CDR3 region has the DNA TGTGCCAGCAGGAGTTTATCGGATTCACCCCTCCACTTT. Translation gives CASRSLSDSPLHF. Complete variable domain (other parts from reference TRBV7-8 and TRBJ1-6): GAGVSQSPRYKVAKRGQDVALRCDPISGHVSLFWYQQALGQGPEFLTYFQNEAQLDKSGLPSDRFFAERPEGSVSTLKIQRTQQEDSAVYLCASRSLSDSPLHFGNGTRLTVT.

V is TRBV20-1 and J is TRBJ2-5, with unresolved D. CDR3 length: 13 amino acids. Deletions cut 3 bases from V and 5 bases from J, with 13 bases between. Germline V lookup: CDR1 DFQATT, CDR2 SNEGSKA (reference sequence). The CDR3 coding sequence is TGCAGTGCTAGGGTTGCCCCGGTTGAGACCCAGTACTTC. Amino acid sequence: CSARVAPVETQYF.

On this clonotype: A much larger clone lies a single base off, so this may be a read error. For the CDR3, the DNA is TGTGCCAGCAGCTTAGAGCTGTGGTACCAAGAGACCGAGTACTTC. Protein sequence: CASSLELWYQETEYF. The V and J genes are TRBV7-2 and TRBJ2-5; D remains unclear. Germline lookup yields CDR1 SGHTA and CDR2 FQGNSA. This CDR3 is 15 amino acids long.

This clonotype appeared a few times. In DNA form, the CDR3 reads TGTGCCAGCAGGCCGAGTTGGAGGGCAGCTAGCACAGATACGCAGTATTTT. Its translation: CASRPSWRAASTDTQYF. This chain joins TRBV12-3 or TRBV12-4 and TRBJ2-3, with D tentatively TRBD2 (6 bases). V was cut by 6 bases and J by 0 bases, with 19 bases left in between. The CDR3 is made up of 17 amino acids.

The chain uses TRBV24-1 and TRBJ2-1, with D possibly TRBD1 on 6 matching bases. Germline CDR1 is KGHDR and CDR2 is SFDVKD. V shed 9 bases and J shed 0 bases, with 23 bases lying between them. The CDR3 runs to 18 residues. The CDR3 loop reads CATAGTRKGESSYNEQFF. The CDR3 region has the DNA TGTGCCACCGCCGGGACAAGGAAGGGTGAGAGCTCCTACAATGAGCAGTTCTTC.

V and J are TRBV7-2 and TRBJ2-7; possibly TRBD1 for D (6 bases). V gave up 3 bases and J gave up 5 bases, with 17 bases separating them. CDR1 SGHTA and CDR2 FQGNSA come from the germline V gene. The length of the CDR3 is 15 residues. The CDR3 loop reads CASSLTGPYLNEQYF. The CDR3 coding sequence is TGTGCCAGCAGCTTGACAGGCCCCTACTTGAACGAGCAGTACTTC.

This clonotype was seen once. This chain joins TRBV5-4 and TRBJ2-1, with D possibly TRBD2 on 6 matching bases. V was clipped by 6 bases and J by 4 bases, with 11 bases between them. The germline V gene has CDR1 SGHNT and CDR2 YYREEE (reference sequence). The CDR3 is made up of 13 amino acids. Here the CDR3 DNA reads TGTGCCAGCAACCCGGGGGAGTACAATGAGCAGTTCTTC. Protein sequence: CASNPGEYNEQFF.

The genes are TRBV30 and TRBJ1-2; weak D call: TRBD1 (6 bases). Germline loops: CDR1 GTSNPN, CDR2 SVGIG (reference sequence). Trimming stripped 0 bases from V and 6 bases from J, with 8 bases between. The CDR3 length is 12 residues. Here the CDR3 reads CAWSVAGDGYTF. The CDR3 nucleotides are TGTGCCTGGAGTGTGGCAGGGGATGGCTACACCTTC.

This clonotype was picked up a small number of times. The V and J genes are TRBV20-1 and TRBJ2-3; 8 bases map to TRBD2. V lost 6 bases to trimming and J lost 1 base; unmatched junction nucleotides: 12. The CDR3 totals 16 residues. The germline V gene has CDR1 DFQATT and CDR2 SNEGSKA (reference sequence). CDR3 DNA: TGCAGTGCCCCAGGTGGCGGGGGGCGTGGCACAGATACGCAGTATTTT. The encoded protein is CSAPGGGGRGTDTQYF.

The J gene is TRBJ2-3, the V gene TRBV18; unclear D gene. Germline V gene sequence: CDR1 KGHSH, CDR2 LQKENI. V was pared by 2 bases and J by 0 bases, with 9 bases between. The CDR3 extends over 15 amino acids. The CDR3 spells CASSPSRSSTDTQYF. DNA of the CDR3: TGTGCCAGCTCACCAAGTAGGTCTAGCACAGATACGCAGTATTTT. Combining the CDR3 with reference TRBV18 and TRBJ2-3 gives the whole variable domain NAGVMQNPRHLVRRRGQEARLRCSPMKGHSHVYWYRQLPEEGLKFMVYLQKENIIDESGMPKERFSAEFPKEGPSILRIQQVVRGDSAAYFCASSPSRSSTDTQYFGPGTRLTVL.

This clonotype was recorded a few times. The chain has TRBV7-2 and TRBJ1-1; TRBD1 is a possible D gene (5 bases). Per the germline V gene, CDR1 is SGHTA and CDR2 is FQGNSA. The length of the CDR3 is 14 residues. Trimming stripped 1 base from V and 7 bases from J, with 13 bases between. The CDR3 sequence: CASSLGLTDIEAFF. CDR3 DNA: TGTGCCAGCAGCTTAGGGTTAACGGACATTGAAGCTTTCTTT.

V and J are TRBV7-6 and TRBJ2-2; 13 bases fit TRBD2. This CDR3 is 19 amino acids long. CDR1 is SGHVS and CDR2 is FNYEAQ in the germline V gene. V was clipped by 1 base and J by 3 bases; unmatched bases: 8. The CDR3, as DNA: TGTGCCAGCAGCTTAGGACTAGCGGGAGGAACATCGTACACCGGGGAGCTGTTTTTT. Translating gives CASSLGLAGGTSYTGELFF.

This clonotype has only a few counts. The chain couples TRBV7-2 to TRBJ2-5, with 7 bases lining up with TRBD1. Trimming at V came to 6 bases and at J to 5 bases, leaving 12 bases not matched to a gene. CDR3 size: 15 residues. From germline, CDR1 is SGHTA and CDR2 FQGNSA. The CDR3 DNA reads TGTGCCAGCAGACCTTACAGGGGAGCGTGGGAGACCCAGTACTTC. Amino acid sequence: CASRPYRGAWETQYF.

This chain joins TRBV30 and TRBJ1-1; no firm D call. The length of the CDR3 is 14 residues. Germline CDR1 reads GTSNPN; CDR2 reads SVGIG (reference sequence). Trimming cost V 4 bases and J 1 base, with 13 bases left between them. CDR3 amino acids: CAWIPMPRNTEAFF. DNA of the CDR3: TGTGCCTGGATCCCAATGCCGAGGAACACTGAAGCTTTCTTT. Full variable domain (remainder filled in from reference TRBV30 and TRBJ1-1): SQTIHQWPATLVQPVGSPLSLECTVEGTSNPNLYWYRQAAGRGLQLLFYSVGIGQISSEVPQNLSASRPQDRQFILSSKKLLLSDSGFYLCAWIPMPRNTEAFFGQGTRLTVV.